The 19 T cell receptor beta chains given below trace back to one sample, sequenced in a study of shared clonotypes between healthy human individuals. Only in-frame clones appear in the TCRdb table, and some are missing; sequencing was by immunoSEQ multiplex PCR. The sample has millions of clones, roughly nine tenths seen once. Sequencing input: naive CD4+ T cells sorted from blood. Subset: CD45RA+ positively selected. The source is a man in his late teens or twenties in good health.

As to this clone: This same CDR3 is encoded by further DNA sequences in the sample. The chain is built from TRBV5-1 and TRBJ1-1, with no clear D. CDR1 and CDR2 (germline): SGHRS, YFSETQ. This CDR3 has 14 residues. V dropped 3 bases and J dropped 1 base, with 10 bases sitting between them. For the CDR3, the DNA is TGCGCCAGCAGCTCCGAAGGCGGGAACACTGAAGCTTTCTTT. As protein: CASSSEGGNTEAFF.

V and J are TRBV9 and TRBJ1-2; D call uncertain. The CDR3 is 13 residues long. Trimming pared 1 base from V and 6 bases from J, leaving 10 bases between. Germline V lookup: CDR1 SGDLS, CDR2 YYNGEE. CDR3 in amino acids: CASSVSPGNGYTF. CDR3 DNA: TGTGCCAGCAGCGTATCTCCGGGGAATGGCTACACCTTC.

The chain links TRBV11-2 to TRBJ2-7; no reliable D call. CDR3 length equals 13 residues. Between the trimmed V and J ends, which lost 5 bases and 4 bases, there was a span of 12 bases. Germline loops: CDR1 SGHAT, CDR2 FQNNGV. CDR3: CASSRLPLYEQYF. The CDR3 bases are TGTGCCAGCAGCCGATTGCCCCTTTACGAGCAGTACTTC. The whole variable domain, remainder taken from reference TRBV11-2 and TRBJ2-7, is EAGVAQSPRYKIIEKRQSVAFWCNPISGHATLYWYQQILGQGPKLLIQFQNNGVVDDSQLPKDRFSAERLKGVDSTLKIQPAKLEDSAVYLCASSRLPLYEQYFGPGTRLTVT.

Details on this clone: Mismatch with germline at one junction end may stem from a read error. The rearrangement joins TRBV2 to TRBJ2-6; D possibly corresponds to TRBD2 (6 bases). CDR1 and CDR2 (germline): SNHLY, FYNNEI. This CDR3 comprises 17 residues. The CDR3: CASLGEALLSRANVLTF. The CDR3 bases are TGTGCCAGCCTGGGGGAGGCCCTACTCTCTAGGGCCAACGTCCTGACTTTC.

The chain's CDR3 is CASSQPGQGNTIYF. In DNA, the CDR3 is TGTGCCAGCAGCCAGCCCGGACAAGGAAACACCATATATTTT. The chain couples TRBV27 to TRBJ1-3; possible D gene TRBD1, 5 bases. The CDR3 consists of 14 residues. Deletions cut 6 bases from V and 4 bases from J, with 13 bases between. CDR1 and CDR2 (germline): MNHEY, SMNVEV (reference sequence).

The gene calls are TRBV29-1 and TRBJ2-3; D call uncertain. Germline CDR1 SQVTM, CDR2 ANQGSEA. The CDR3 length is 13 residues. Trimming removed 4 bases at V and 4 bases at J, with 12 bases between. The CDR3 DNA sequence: TGCAGCGTTGGAGGAAATGCCCCAGATACGCAGTATTTT. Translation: CSVGGNAPDTQYF.

CDR3 nucleotide sequence: TGTGCCAGCAGCTTAGCGGAGGGATTCTATAATTCACCCCTCCACTTT. It specifies CASSLAEGFYNSPLHF. The V and J genes are TRBV7-2 and TRBJ1-6; D uncertain. Germline V CDR1 and CDR2: SGHTA, FQGNSA. V was cut by 0 bases and J by 3 bases, with 9 bases left in between. The CDR3 runs 16 residues.

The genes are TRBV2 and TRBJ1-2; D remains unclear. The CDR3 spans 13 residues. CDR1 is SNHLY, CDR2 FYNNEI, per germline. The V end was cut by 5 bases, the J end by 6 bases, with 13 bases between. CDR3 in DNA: TGTGCCAGCAGTCCCCGGTTGTCAAATGGCTACACCTTC. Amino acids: CASSPRLSNGYTF.

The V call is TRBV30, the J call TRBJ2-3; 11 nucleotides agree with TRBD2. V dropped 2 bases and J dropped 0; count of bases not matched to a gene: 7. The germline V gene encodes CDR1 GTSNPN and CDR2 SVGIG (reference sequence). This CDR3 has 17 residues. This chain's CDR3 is CAWSTLWTSGSTDTQYF. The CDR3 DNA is TGTGCCTGGAGTACACTCTGGACTAGCGGGAGCACAGATACGCAGTATTTT.

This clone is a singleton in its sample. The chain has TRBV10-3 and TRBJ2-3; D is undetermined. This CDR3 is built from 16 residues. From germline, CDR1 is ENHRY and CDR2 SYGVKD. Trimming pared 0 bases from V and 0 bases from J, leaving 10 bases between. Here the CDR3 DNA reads TGTGCCATCAGTGAGTCGGTGGCGGTTAGCACAGATACGCAGTATTTT. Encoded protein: CAISESVAVSTDTQYF.

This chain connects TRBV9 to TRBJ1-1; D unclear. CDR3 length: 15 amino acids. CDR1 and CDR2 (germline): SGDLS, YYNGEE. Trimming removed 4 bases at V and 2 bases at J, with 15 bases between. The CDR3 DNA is TGTGCCAGCAGCCCCACCAGGATGACTAACACTGAAGCTTTCTTT. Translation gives CASSPTRMTNTEAFF.

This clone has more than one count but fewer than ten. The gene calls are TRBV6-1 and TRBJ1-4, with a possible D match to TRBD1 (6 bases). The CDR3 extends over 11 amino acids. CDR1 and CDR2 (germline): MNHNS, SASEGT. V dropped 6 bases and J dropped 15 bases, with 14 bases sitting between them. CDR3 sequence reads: CASRGASVVFF. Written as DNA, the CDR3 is TGTGCCAGCAGGGGGGCCTCAGTGGTGTTTTTT.

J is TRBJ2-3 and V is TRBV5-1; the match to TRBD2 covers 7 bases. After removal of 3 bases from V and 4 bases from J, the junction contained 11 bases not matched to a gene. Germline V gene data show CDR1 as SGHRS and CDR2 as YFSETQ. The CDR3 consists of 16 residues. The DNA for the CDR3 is TGCGCCAGCAGCTCCCGGGGGGAGGGCCGCGCAGATACGCAGTATTTT. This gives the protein CASSSRGEGRADTQYF.

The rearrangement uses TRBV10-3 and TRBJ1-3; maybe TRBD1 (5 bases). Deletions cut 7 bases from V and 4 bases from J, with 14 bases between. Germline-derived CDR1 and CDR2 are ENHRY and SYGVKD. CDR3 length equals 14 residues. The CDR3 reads CAIKSEGHGNTIYF. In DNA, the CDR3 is TGTGCCATCAAGAGTGAGGGGCACGGAAACACCATATATTTT.

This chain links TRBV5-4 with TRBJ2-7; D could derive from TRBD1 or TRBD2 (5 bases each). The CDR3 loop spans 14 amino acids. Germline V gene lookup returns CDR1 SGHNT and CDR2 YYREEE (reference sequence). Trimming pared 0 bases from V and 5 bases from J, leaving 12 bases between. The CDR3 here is CASSLEGPGHEQYF. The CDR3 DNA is TGTGCCAGCAGCTTGGAGGGACCCGGCCACGAGCAGTACTTC.

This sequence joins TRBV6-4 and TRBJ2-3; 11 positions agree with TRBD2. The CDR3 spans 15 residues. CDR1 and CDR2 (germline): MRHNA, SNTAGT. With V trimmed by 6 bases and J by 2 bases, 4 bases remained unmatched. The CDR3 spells CASSLAGGSTDTQYF. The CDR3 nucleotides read TGTGCCAGCAGCCTAGCGGGAGGTTCCACAGATACGCAGTATTTT.

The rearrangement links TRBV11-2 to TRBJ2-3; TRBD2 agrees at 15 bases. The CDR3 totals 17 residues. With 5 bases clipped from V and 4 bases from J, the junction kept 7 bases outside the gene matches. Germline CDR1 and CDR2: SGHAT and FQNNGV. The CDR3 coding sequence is TGTGCCAGCAGCGCGGGACTAGCGGGGGGCGGGGCAGATACGCAGTATTTT. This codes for CASSAGLAGGGADTQYF.

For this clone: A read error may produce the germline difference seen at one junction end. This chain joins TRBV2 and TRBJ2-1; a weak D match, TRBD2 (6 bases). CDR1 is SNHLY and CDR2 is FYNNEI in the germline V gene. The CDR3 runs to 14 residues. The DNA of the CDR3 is TGTGCCAGCAGTACGGGACTCTCCCACAATGAGCAGTTCTTC. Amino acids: CASSTGLSHNEQFF.

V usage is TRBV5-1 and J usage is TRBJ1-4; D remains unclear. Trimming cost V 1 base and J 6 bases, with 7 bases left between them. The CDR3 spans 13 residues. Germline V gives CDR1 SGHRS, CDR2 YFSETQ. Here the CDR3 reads CASSLSTDEKLFF. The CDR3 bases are TGCGCCAGCAGCTTGAGCACAGATGAAAAACTGTTTTTT. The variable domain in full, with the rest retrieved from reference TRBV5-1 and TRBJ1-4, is KAGVTQTPRYLIKTRGQQVTLSCSPISGHRSVSWYQQTPGQGLQFLFEYFSETQRNKGNFPGRFSGRQFSNSRSEMNVSTLELGDSALYLCASSLSTDEKLFFGSGTQLSVL.